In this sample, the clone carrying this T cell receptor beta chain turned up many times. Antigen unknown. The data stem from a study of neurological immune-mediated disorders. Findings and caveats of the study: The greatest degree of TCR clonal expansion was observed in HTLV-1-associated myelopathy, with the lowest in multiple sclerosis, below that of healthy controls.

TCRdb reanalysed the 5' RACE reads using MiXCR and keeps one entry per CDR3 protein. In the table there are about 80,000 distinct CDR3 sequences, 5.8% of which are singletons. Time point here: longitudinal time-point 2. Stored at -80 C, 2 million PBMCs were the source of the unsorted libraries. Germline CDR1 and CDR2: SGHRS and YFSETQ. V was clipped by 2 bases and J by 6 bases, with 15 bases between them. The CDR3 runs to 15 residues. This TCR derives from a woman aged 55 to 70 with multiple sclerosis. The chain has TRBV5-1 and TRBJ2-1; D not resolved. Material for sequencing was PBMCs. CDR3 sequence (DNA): TGCGCCAGCAGCTTCAGAGAAATTAGTCGCAATGAGCAGTTCTTC. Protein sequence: CASSFREISRNEQFF.